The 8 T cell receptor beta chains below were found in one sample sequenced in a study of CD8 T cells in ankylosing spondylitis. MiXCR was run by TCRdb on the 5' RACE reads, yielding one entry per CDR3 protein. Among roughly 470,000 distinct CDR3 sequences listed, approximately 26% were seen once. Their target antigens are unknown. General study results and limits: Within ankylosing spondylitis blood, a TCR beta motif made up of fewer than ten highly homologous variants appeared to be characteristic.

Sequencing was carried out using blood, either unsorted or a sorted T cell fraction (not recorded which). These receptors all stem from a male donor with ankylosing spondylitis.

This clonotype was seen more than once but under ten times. In DNA form, the CDR3 reads TGTGCCAGCAGTGAAGCGGCGGGGGCCAACGTCCTGACTTTC. This translates into CASSEAAGANVLTF. This rearrangement joins TRBV6-1 to TRBJ2-6; no clear D. This CDR3 has 14 amino acids. Germline CDR1 is MNHNS and CDR2 is SASEGT. Trimming removed 0 bases from V and 4 bases from J, with 4 bases in between.

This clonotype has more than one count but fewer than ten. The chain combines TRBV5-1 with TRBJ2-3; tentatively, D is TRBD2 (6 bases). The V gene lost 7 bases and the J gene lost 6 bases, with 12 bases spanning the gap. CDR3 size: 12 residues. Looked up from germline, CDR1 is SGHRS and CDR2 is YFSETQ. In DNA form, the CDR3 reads TGCGCCAGCGCCCGGGGACTGGATACGCAGTATTTT. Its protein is CASARGLDTQYF.

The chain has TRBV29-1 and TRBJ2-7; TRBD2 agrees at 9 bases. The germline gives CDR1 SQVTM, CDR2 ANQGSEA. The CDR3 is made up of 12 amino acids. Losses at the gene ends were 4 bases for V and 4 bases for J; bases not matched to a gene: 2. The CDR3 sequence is CSVALAGYEQYF. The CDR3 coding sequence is TGCAGCGTTGCTCTAGCGGGATACGAGCAGTACTTC.

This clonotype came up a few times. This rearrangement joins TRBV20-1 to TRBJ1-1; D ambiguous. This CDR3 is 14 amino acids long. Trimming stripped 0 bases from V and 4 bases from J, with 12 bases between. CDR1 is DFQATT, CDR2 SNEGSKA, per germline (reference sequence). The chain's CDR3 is CSARDPSDGTEAFF. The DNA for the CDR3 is TGCAGTGCTAGAGATCCTTCGGATGGCACTGAAGCTTTCTTT.

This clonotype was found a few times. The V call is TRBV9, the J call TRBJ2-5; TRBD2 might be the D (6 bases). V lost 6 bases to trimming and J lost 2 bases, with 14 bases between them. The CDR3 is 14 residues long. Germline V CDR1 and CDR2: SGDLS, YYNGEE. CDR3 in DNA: TGTGCCAGCACCCCTTGGGGGGAGCAAGAGACCCAGTACTTC. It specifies CASTPWGEQETQYF.

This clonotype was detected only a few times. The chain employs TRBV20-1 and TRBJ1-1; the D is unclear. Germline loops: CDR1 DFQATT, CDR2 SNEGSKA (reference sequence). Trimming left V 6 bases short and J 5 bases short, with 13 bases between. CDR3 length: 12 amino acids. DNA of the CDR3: TGCAGTGCCAGGACCCAGCAGACTGAAGCTTTCTTT. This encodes CSARTQQTEAFF.

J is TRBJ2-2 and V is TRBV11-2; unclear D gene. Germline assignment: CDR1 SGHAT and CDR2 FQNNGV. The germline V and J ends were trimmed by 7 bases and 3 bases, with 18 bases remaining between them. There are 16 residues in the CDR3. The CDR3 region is CASTFSSTSDTGELFF. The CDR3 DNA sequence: TGTGCCAGCACCTTTTCTTCGACCTCGGACACCGGGGAGCTGTTTTTT.

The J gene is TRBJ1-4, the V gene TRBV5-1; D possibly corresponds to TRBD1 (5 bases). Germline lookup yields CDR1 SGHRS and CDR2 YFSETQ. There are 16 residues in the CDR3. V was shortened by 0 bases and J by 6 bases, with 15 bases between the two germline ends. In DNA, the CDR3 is TGCGCCAGCAGCTTGGCCTCTGTCAGGGAGGATGAAAAACTGTTTTTT. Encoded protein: CASSLASVREDEKLFF.